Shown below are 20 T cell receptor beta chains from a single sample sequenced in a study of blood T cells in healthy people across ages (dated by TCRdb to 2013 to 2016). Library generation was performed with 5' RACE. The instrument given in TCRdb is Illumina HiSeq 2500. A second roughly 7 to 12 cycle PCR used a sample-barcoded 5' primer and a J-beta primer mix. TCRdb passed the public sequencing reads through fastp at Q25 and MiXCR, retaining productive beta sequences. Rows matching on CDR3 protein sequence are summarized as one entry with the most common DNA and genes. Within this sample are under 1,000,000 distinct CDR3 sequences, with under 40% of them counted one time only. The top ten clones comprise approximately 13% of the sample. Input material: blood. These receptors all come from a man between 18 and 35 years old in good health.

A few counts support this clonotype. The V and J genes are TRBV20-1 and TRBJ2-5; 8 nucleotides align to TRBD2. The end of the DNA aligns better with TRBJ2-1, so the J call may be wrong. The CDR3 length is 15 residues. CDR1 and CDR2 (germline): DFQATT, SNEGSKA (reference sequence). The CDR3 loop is CSASLAGGREETQFF. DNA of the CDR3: TGCAGTGCTAGCCTCGCGGGGGGACGAGAAGAGACCCAGTTCTTC.

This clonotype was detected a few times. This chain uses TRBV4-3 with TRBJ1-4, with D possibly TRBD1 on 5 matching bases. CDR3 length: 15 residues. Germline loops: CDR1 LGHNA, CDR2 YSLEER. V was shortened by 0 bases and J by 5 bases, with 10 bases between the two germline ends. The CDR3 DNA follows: TGCGCCAGCAGCCAAGAGGGAGGGGCGAATGAAAAACTGTTTTTT. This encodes CASSQEGGANEKLFF.

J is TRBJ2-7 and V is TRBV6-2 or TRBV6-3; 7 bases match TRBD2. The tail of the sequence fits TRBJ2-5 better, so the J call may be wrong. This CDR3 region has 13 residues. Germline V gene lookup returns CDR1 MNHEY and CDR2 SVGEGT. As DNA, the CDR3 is TGTGCCAGCAAACTAGCGATCCAAGAGACCCAGTACTTC. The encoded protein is CASKLAIQETQYF.

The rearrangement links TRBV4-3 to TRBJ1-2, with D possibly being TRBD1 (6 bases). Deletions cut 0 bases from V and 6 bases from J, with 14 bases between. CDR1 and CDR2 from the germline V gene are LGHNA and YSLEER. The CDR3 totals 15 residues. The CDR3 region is CASSQDMEQGDGYTF. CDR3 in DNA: TGCGCCAGCAGCCAAGATATGGAACAGGGTGATGGCTACACCTTC.

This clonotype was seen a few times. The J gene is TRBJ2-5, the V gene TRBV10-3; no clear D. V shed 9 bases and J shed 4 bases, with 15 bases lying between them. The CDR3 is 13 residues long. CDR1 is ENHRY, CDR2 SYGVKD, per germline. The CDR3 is CAISLRVGETQYF. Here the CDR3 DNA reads TGTGCCATTTCCCTTCGGGTGGGAGAGACCCAGTACTTC.

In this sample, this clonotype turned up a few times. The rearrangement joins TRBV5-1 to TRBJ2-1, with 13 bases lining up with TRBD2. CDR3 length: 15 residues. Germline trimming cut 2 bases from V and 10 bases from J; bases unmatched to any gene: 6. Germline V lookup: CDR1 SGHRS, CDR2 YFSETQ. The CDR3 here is CASSFGTSGENEQFF. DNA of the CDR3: TGCGCCAGCAGCTTTGGGACTAGCGGGGAGAACGAGCAGTTCTTC. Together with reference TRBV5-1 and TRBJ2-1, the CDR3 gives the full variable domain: KAGVTQTPRYLIKTRGQQVTLSCSPISGHRSVSWYQQTPGQGLQFLFEYFSETQRNKGNFPGRFSGRQFSNSRSEMNVSTLELGDSALYLCASSFGTSGENEQFFGPGTRLTVL.

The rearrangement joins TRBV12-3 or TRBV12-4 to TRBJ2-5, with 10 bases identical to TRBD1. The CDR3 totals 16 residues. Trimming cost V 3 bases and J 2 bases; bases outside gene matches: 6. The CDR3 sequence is CASSFWTGGSQETQYF. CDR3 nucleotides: TGTGCCAGCAGTTTTTGGACAGGGGGGTCACAAGAGACCCAGTACTTC.

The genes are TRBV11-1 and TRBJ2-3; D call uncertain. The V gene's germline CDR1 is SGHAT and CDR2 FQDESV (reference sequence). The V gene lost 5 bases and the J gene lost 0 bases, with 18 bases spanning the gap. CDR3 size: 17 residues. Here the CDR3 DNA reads TGTGCCAGCAGCCCCGGGCCGGACGGATTTAGCACAGATACGCAGTATTTT. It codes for CASSPGPDGFSTDTQYF.

The CDR3 coding sequence is TGTGCCAGCACCCGGAGGAGTGGGCCTAGCTCCTACAATGAGCAGTTCTTC. Its protein is CASTRRSGPSSYNEQFF. The gene calls are TRBV6-1 and TRBJ2-1, with D possibly being TRBD2 (5 bases). This CDR3 region has 17 residues. V lost 7 bases, J lost 0 bases, and 19 bases lay in between. Looked up from germline, CDR1 is MNHNS and CDR2 is SASEGT.

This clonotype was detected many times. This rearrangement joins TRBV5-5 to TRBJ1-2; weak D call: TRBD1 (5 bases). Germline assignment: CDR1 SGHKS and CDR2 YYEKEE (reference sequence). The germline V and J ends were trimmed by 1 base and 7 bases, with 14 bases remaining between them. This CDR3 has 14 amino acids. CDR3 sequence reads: CASSLLGRDLGYTF. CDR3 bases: TGTGCCAGCAGCTTGTTAGGCAGGGATCTTGGCTACACCTTC. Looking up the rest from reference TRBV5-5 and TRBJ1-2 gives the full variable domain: DAGVTQSPTHLIKTRGQQVTLRCSPISGHKSVSWYQQVLGQGPQFIFQYYEKEERGRGNFPDRFSARQFPNYSSELNVNALLLGDSALYLCASSLLGRDLGYTFGSGTRLTVV.

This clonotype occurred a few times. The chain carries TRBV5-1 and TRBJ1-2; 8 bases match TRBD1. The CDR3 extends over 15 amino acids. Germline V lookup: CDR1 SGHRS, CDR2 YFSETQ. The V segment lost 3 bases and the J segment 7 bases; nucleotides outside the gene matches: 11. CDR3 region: CASSSSGGLMGGYTF. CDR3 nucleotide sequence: TGCGCCAGCAGCTCATCAGGGGGCCTCATGGGTGGCTACACCTTC. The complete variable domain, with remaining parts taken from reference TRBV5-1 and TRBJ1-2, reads KAGVTQTPRYLIKTRGQQVTLSCSPISGHRSVSWYQQTPGQGLQFLFEYFSETQRNKGNFPGRFSGRQFSNSRSEMNVSTLELGDSALYLCASSSSGGLMGGYTFGSGTRLTVV.

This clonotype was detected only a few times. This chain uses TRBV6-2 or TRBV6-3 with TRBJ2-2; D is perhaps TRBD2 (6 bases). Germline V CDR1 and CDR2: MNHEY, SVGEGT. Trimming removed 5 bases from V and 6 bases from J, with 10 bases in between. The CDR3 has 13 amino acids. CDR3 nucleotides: TGTGCCAGCAGTATGGGACTGGCCGGGGAGCTGTTTTTT. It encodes CASSMGLAGELFF.

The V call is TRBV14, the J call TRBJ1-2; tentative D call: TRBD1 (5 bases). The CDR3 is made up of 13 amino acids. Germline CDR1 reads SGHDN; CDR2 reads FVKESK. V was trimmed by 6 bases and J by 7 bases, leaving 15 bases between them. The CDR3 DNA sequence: TGTGCCAGCAGATCTACAGGAAAGGCTGGCTACACCTTC. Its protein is CASRSTGKAGYTF.

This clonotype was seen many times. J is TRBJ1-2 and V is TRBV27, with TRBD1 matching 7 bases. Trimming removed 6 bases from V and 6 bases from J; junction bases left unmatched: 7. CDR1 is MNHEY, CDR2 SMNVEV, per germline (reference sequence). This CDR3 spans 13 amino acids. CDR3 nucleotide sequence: TGTGCCAGCAGAGATACAGGGGCCCATGGCTACACCTTC. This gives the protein CASRDTGAHGYTF.

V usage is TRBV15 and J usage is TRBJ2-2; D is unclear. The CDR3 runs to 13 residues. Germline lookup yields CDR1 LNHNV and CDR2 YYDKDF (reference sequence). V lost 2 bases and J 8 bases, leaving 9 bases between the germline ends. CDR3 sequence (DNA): TGTGCCACCAGCAGAAACCTCGTAGGGGAGCTGTTTTTT. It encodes CATSRNLVGELFF.

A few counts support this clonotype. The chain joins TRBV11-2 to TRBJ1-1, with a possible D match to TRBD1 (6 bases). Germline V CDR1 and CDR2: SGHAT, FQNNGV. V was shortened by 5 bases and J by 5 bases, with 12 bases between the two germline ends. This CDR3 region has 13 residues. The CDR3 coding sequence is TGTGCCAGCAGCCCACAGGGTCTAACTGAAGCTTTCTTT. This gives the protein CASSPQGLTEAFF. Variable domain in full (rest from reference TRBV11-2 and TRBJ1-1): EAGVAQSPRYKIIEKRQSVAFWCNPISGHATLYWYQQILGQGPKLLIQFQNNGVVDDSQLPKDRFSAERLKGVDSTLKIQPAKLEDSAVYLCASSPQGLTEAFFGQGTRLTVV.

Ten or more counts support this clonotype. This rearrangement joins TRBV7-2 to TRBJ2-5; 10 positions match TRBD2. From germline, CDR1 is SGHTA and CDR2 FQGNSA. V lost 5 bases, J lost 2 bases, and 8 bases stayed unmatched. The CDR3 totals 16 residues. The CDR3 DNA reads TGTGCCAGCAGCCCCCGATGGACTAGCGGTCAAGAGACCCAGTACTTC. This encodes CASSPRWTSGQETQYF. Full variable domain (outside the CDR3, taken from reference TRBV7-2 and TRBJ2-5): GAGVSQSPSNKVTEKGKDVELRCDPISGHTALYWYRQSLGQGLEFLIYFQGNSAPDKSGLPSDRFSAERTGGSVSTLTIQRTQQEDSAVYLCASSPRWTSGQETQYFGPGTRLLVL.

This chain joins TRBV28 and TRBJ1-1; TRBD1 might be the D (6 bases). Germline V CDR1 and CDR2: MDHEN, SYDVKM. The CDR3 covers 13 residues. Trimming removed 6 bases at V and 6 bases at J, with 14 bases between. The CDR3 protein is CASRETGKPEAFF. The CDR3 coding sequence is TGTGCCAGCAGGGAAACAGGGAAGCCTGAAGCTTTCTTT.

In DNA, the CDR3 is TGCAGTGCTAGAGAGTCCCCACGGGTCGAGCAGTACTTC. Its protein is CSARESPRVEQYF. The gene calls are TRBV20-1 and TRBJ2-7; D is uncertain. CDR3 length: 13 residues. The ends were cut back, 0 bases at V and 6 bases at J, with 12 bases in the middle. Germline V gene data show CDR1 as DFQATT and CDR2 as SNEGSKA (reference sequence).

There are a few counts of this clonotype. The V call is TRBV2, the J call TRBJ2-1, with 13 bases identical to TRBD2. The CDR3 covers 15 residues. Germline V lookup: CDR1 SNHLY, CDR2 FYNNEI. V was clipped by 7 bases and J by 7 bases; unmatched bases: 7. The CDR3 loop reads CASTNQGLAGNEQFF. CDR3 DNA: TGTGCCAGCACCAACCAGGGACTAGCGGGGAATGAGCAGTTCTTC.